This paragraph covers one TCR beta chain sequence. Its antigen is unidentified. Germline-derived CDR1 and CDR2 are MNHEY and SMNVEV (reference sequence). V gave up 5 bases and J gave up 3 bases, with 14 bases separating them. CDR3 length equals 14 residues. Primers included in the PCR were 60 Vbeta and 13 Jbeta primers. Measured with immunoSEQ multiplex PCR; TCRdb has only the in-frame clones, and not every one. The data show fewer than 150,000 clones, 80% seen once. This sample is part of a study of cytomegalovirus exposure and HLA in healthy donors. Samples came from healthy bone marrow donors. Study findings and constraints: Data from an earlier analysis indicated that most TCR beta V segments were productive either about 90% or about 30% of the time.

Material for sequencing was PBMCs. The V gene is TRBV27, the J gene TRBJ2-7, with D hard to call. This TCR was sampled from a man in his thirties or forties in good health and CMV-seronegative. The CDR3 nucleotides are TGTGCCAGCAGTCCCCTAATCTCCTACTACGAGCAGTACTTC. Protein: CASSPLISYYEQYF.